This entry features one T cell receptor (beta chain) sequence. The antigen is not known. RNA transcripts yielded amplified TCR beta CDR3 regions. First-round RT-PCR of the TCR CDR3 relied on the HTBI primer set. TCRdb re-called the multiplex PCR reads through MiXCR, storing one row per CDR3 protein. This repertoire shows some 620,000 distinct CDR3 sequences, 15% to 20% found once; its top ten account for 3.8%. This sample is drawn from a study of T cells in Graves' hyperthyroidism and ophthalmopathy. The study, taken as a whole, reports: Most clonotypes that expanded in the thyroid above 0.001 also showed up in blood. A 13 V-J model separated ophthalmopathy from stable hyperthyroidism.

Graves' hyperthyroidism qualified as stable when ophthalmopathy did not progress within 18 months. Lactation, pregnancy, other autoimmune disease or uncontrolled infection excluded patients. The germline gives CDR1 ENHRY, CDR2 SYGVKD. With 7 bases removed from V and 3 bases from J, the gap between germline ends came to 12 bases. CDR3 length equals 13 residues. Sequenced sample: blood. This rearrangement joins TRBV10-3 to TRBJ2-5; no firm D call. This sequence was found in a woman aged 25 to 45 with Graves' hyperthyroidism. CDR3 loop: CAITPDQKETQYF. DNA of the CDR3: TGTGCCATCACCCCAGACCAGAAAGAGACCCAGTACTTC.